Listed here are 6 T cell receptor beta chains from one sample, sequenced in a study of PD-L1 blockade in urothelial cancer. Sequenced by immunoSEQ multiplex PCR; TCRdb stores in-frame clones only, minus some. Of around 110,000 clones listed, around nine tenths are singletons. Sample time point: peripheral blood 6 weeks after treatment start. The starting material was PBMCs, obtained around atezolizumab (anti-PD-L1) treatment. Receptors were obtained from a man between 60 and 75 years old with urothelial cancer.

The CDR3 reads CASSPGQGATGELFF. The CDR3 DNA reads as TGTGCCAGCAGCCCCGGACAGGGGGCGACCGGGGAGCTGTTTTTT. This chain uses TRBV7-9 with TRBJ2-2, with TRBD1 matching 11 bases. Germline V gene sequence: CDR1 SEHNR, CDR2 FQNEAQ (reference sequence). After removal of 5 bases from V and 5 bases from J, the junction contained 4 bases not matched to a gene. The length of the CDR3 is 15 residues.

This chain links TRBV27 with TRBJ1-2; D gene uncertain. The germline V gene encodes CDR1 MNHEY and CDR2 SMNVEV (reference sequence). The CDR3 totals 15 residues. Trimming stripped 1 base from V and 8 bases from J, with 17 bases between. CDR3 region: CASSLLLPGVEGYTF. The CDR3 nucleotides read TGTGCCAGCAGTTTATTACTCCCCGGGGTCGAAGGCTACACCTTC.

The DNA for the CDR3 is TGTGCCAGCAGCGTAGGAAGGGGAAGTGTTAGCTACAATGAGCAGTTCTTC. Amino acid sequence: CASSVGRGSVSYNEQFF. The chain combines TRBV9 with TRBJ2-1, with D tentatively TRBD1 (5 bases). Trimming removed 0 bases at V and 3 bases at J, with 16 bases between. CDR3 length: 17 amino acids. The germline V gene encodes CDR1 SGDLS and CDR2 YYNGEE.

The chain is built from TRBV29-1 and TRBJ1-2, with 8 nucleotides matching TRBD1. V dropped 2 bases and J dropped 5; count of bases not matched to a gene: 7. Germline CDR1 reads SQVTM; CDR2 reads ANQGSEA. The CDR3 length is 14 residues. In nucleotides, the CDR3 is TGCAGCGTTGAACTCCGACAGGGGACGTATGGCTACACCTTC. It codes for CSVELRQGTYGYTF. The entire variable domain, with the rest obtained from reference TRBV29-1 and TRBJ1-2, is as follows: SAVISQKPSRDICQRGTSLTIQCQVDSQVTMMFWYRQQPGQSLTLIATANQGSEATYESGFVIDKFPISRPNLTFSTLTVSNMSPEDSSIYLCSVELRQGTYGYTFGSGTRLTVV.

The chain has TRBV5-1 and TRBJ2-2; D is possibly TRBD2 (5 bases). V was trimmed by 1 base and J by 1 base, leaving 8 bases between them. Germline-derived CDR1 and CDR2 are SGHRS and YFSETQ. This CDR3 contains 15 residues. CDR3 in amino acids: CASSLLGRNTGELFF. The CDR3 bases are TGCGCCAGCAGCTTGTTAGGGAGGAACACCGGGGAGCTGTTTTTT. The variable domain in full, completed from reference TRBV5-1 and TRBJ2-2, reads KAGVTQTPRYLIKTRGQQVTLSCSPISGHRSVSWYQQTPGQGLQFLFEYFSETQRNKGNFPGRFSGRQFSNSRSEMNVSTLELGDSALYLCASSLLGRNTGELFFGEGSRLTVL.

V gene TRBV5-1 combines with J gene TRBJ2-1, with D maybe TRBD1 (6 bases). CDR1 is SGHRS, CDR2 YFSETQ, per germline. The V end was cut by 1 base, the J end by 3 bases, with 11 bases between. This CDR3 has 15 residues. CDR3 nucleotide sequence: TGCGCCAGCAGCTTGTACGAGGGGGTCTACAATGAGCAGTTCTTC. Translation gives CASSLYEGVYNEQFF.